This T cell receptor beta chain was found in a study of OX40 agonist ivuxolimab in advanced cancers. Turning to the study itself: Head and neck, renal cell, melanoma or hepatocellular carcinoma were the cancers that dose-escalation patients had.

This CDR3 contains 16 residues. V lost 7 bases to trimming and J lost 2 bases, with 19 bases between them. Germline CDR1 is SGHDT and CDR2 is YYEEEE. Using immunoSEQ multiplex PCR, the repertoire was profiled, and TCRdb retains in-frame clones only, with some absent. The data show tens of thousands of clones, approximately 90% seen once. The sample in question was CD4+ or CD8+ T cells sorted from blood, obtained in a trial of the OX40 agonist ivuxolimab. This receptor was identified in an adult with an advanced solid tumor such as melanoma, head and neck, liver or kidney cancer. The chain carries TRBV5-6 and TRBJ1-5, with a possible D match to TRBD1 (5 bases). The CDR3 DNA reads as TGTGCCAGCGGGTTCGGGGGTTTAAAGGGCAATCAGCCCCAGCATTTT. Its protein product is CASGFGGLKGNQPQHF.